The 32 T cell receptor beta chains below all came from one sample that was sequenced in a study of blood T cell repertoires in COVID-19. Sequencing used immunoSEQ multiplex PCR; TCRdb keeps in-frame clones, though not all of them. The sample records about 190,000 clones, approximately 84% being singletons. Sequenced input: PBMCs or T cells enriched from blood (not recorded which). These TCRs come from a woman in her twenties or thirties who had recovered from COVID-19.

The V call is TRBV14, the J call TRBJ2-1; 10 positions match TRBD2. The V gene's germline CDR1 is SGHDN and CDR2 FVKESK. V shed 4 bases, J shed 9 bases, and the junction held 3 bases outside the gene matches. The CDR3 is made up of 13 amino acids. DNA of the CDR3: TGTGCCAGCAGCCCCCTAGCGGGAGTTGAGCAGTTCTTC. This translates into CASSPLAGVEQFF.

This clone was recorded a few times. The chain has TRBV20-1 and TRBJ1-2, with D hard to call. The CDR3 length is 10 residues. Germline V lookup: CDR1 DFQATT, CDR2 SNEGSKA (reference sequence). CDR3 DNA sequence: TGCAGGTCCAGTCGCAATGGCTACACCTTC. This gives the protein CRSSRNGYTF.

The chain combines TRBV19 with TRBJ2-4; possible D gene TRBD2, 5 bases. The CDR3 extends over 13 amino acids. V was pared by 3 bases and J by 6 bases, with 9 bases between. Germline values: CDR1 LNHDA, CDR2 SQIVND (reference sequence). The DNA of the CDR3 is TGTGCCAGTAGTATCCAGGACTTAAACATTCAGTACTTC. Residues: CASSIQDLNIQYF.

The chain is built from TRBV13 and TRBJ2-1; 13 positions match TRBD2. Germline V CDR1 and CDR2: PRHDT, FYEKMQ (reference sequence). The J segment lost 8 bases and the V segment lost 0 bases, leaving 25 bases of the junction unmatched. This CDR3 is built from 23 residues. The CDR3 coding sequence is TGTGCCAGCAGCTTAGGACGAAGTTTTGGGGTACTAGCGGGAGGGCCAAAAGGGGATGAGCAGTTCTTC. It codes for CASSLGRSFGVLAGGPKGDEQFF.

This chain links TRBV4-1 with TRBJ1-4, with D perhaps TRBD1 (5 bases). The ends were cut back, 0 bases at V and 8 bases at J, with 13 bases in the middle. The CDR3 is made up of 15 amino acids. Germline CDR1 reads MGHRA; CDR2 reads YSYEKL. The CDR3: CASSQDAGHREKLFF. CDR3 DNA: TGCGCCAGCAGCCAAGATGCGGGGCATCGGGAAAAACTGTTTTTT.

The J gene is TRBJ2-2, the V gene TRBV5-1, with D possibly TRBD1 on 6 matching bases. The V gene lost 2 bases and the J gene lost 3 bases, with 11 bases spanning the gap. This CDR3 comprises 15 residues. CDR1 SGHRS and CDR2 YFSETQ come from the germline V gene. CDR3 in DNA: TGCGCCAGCAGCTTTTTACAGGGAGACACCGGGGAGCTGTTTTTT. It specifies CASSFLQGDTGELFF.

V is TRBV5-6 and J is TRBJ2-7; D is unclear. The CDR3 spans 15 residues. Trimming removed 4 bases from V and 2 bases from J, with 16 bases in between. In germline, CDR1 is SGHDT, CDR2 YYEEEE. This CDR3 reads CASSETGFKPYEQYV. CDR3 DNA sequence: TGTGCCAGCAGCGAGACTGGGTTCAAGCCCTACGAGCAGTACGTC.

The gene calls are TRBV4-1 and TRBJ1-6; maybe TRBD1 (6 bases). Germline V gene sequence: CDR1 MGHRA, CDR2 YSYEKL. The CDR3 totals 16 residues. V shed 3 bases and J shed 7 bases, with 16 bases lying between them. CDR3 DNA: TGCGCCAGCAGCCACACGCCCGGGGGGGCCAATTCACCCCTCCACTTT. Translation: CASSHTPGGANSPLHF.

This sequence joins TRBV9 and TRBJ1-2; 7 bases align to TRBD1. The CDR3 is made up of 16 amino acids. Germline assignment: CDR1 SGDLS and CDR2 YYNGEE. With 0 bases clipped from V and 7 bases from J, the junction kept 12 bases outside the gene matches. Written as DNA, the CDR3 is TGTGCCAGCAGCGTAGGGGGAGAGGGGGCTATTCGTGGCTACACCTTC. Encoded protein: CASSVGGEGAIRGYTF. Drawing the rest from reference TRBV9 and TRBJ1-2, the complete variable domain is DSGVTQTPKHLITATGQRVTLRCSPRSGDLSVYWYQQSLDQGLQFLIQYYNGEERAKGNILERFSAQQFPDLHSELNLSSLELGDSALYFCASSVGGEGAIRGYTFGSGTRLTVV.

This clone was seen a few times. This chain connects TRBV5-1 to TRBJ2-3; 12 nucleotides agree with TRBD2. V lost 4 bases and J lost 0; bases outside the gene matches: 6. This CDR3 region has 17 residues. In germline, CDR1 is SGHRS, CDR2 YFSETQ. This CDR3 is CASSIGTSGPSTDTQYF. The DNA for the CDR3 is TGCGCCAGCAGCATAGGGACTAGCGGGCCTAGCACAGATACGCAGTATTTT.

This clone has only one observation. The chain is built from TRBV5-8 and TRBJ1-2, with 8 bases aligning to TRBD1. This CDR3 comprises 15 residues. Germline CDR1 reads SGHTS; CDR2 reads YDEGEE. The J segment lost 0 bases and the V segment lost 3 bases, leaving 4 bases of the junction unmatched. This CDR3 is CASSSRDRSNYGYTF. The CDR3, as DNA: TGTGCCAGCAGCTCGCGGGACAGGTCTAACTATGGCTACACCTTC.

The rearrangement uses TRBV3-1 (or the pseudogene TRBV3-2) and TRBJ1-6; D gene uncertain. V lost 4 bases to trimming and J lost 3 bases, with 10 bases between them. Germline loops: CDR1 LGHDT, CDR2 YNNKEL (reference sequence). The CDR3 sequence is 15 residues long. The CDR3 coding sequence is TGTGCCAGCAGCCCCGGAGGCCACTATAATTCACCCCTCCACTTT. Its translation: CASSPGGHYNSPLHF.

CDR3 residues: CASSVTGNYGYTF. In nucleotides, the CDR3 is TGTGCCAGCAGTGTAACGGGGAACTATGGCTACACCTTC. This rearrangement joins TRBV6-4 to TRBJ1-2; D is ambiguous. The CDR3 is 13 amino acids. Trimming took off 4 bases at V and 2 bases at J, with 8 bases between the two ends. Germline assignment: CDR1 MRHNA and CDR2 SNTAGT.

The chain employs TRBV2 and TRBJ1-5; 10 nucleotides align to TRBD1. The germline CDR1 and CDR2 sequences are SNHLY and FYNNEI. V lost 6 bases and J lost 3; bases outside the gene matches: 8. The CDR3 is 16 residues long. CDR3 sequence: CASSDRGRRTNQPQHF. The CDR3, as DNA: TGTGCCAGCAGCGACAGGGGGCGCCGGACCAATCAGCCCCAGCATTTT.

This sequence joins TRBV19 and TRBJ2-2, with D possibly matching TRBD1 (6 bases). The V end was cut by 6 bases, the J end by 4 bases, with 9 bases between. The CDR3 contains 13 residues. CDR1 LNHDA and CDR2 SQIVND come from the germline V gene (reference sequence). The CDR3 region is CASSRGITGELFF. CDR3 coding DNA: TGTGCCAGTAGCAGGGGTATCACCGGGGAGCTGTTTTTT.

The CDR3 DNA reads TGTGCCAGCAGCTTGCTAACCGGGACAGGGGGCGAGCAGTACTTC. Encoded protein: CASSLLTGTGGEQYF. The V and J genes are TRBV5-6 and TRBJ2-7; 11 positions match TRBD1. Germline V gene data show CDR1 as SGHDT and CDR2 as YYEEEE. This CDR3 spans 15 amino acids. The junction had 6 bases not matched to a gene; V was cut back by 1 base and J by 6 bases.

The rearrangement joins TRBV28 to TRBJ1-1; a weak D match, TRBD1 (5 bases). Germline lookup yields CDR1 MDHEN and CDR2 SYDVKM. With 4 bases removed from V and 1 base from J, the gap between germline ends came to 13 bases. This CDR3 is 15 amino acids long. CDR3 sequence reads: CASSYQGKGNTEAFF. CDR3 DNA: TGTGCCAGCAGTTATCAGGGCAAAGGGAACACTGAAGCTTTCTTT.

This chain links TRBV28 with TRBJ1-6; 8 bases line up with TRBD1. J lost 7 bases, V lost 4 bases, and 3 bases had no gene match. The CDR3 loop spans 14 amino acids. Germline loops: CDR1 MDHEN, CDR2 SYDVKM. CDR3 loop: CASSSGTGNSPLHF. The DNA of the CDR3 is TGTGCCAGCAGTTCGGGGACAGGAAATTCACCCCTCCACTTT.

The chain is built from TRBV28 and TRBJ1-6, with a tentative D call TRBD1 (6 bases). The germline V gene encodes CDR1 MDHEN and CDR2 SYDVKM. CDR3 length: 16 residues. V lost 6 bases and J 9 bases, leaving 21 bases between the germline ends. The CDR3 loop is CASSVQLTGGSSPLHF. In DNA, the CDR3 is TGTGCCAGCAGCGTCCAACTGACAGGTGGGAGTTCACCCCTCCACTTT.

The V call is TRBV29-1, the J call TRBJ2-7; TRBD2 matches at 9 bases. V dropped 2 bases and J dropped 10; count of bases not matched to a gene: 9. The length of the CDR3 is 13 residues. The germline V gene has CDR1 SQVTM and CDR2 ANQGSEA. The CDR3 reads CSVESVAGVGQYF. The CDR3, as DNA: TGCAGCGTTGAATCGGTAGCGGGAGTTGGCCAGTACTTC.

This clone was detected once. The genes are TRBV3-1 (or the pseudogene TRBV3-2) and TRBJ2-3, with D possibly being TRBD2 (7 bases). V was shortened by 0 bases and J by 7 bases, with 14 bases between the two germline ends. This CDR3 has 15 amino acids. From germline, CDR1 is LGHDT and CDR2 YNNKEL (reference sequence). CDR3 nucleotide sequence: TGTGCCAGCAGCCAAGAAGGGGGGGTCTTCTATACGCAGTATTTT. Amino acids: CASSQEGGVFYTQYF.

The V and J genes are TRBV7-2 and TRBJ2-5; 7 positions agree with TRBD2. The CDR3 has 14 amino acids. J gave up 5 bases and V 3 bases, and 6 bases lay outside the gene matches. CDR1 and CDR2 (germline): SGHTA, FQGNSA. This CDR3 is CASSFRPRGETQYF. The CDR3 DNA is TGTGCCAGCAGCTTCCGGCCGCGGGGGGAGACCCAGTACTTC. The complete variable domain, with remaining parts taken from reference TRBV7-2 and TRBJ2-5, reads GAGVSQSPSNKVTEKGKDVELRCDPISGHTALYWYRQSLGQGLEFLIYFQGNSAPDKSGLPSDRFSAERTGGSVSTLTIQRTQQEDSAVYLCASSFRPRGETQYFGPGTRLLVL.

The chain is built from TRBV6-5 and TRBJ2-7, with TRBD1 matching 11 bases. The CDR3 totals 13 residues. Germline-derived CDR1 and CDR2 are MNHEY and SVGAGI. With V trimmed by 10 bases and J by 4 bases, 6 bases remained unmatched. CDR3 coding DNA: TGTGCCACCCGGGGGACAGGGGGATACGAGCAGTACGTC. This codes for CATRGTGGYEQYV.

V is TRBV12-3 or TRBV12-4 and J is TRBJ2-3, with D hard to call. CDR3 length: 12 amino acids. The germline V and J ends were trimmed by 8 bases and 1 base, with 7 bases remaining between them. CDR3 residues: CASGPGTDTQYF. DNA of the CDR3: TGTGCCAGCGGCCCCGGCACAGATACGCAGTATTTT.

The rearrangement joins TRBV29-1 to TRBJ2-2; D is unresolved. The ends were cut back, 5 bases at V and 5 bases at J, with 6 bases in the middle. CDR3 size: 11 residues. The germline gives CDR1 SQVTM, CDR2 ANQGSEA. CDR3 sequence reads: CSVTTTGELFF. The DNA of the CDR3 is TGCAGCGTTACAACGACCGGGGAGCTGTTTTTT.

The CDR3 is CASSTRQGSGANVLTF. Written as DNA, the CDR3 is TGCGCCAGCAGCACACGACAGGGTTCGGGGGCCAACGTCCTGACTTTC. The chain recombines TRBV5-1 with TRBJ2-6; TRBD1 agrees at 7 bases. Germline CDR1 SGHRS, CDR2 YFSETQ. The CDR3 runs to 16 residues. The trim removed 4 bases at V and 4 bases at J, leaving 8 bases unmatched.

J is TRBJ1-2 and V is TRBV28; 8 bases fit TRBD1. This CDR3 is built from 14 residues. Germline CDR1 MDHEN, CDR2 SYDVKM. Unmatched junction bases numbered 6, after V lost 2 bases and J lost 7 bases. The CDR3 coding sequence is TGTGCCAGCAGTTTAGTGGCAGGGGGCTTTGGCTACACCTTC. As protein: CASSLVAGGFGYTF.

The CDR3 DNA follows: TGTGCCAGCAGTCCATCGACAGGGTCGAATCAGCCCCAGCATTTT. Its protein product is CASSPSTGSNQPQHF. The chain carries TRBV28 and TRBJ1-5, with TRBD1 identical over 7 bases. The CDR3 is made up of 15 amino acids. The V gene's germline CDR1 is MDHEN and CDR2 SYDVKM. Trimming took 5 bases from V and 4 from J; bases not matched to a gene: 8.

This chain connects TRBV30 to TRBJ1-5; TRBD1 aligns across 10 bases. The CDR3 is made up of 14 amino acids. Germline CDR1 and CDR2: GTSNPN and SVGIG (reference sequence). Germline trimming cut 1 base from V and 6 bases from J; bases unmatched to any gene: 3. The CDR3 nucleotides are TGTGCCTGGAGTGCGGGACAGGGGCTTCAGCCCCAGCATTTT. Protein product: CAWSAGQGLQPQHF.

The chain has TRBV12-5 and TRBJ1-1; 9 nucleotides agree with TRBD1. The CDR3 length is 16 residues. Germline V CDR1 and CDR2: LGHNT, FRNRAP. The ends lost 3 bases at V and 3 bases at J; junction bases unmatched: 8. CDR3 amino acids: CASGFHGTGRHTEAFF. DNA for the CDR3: TGTGCTAGTGGTTTCCACGGGACAGGGCGGCACACTGAAGCTTTCTTT.

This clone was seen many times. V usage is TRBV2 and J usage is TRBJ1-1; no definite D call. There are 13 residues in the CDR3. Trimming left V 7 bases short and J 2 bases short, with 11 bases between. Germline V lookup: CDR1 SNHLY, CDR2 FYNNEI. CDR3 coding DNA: TGTGCCAGCATAGACCGACTAAACACTGAAGCTTTCTTT. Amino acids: CASIDRLNTEAFF.

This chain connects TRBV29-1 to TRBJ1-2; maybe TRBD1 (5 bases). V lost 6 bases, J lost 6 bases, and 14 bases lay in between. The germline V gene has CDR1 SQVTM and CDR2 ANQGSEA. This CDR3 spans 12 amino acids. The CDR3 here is CSVHRGTDGYTF. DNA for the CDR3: TGCAGCGTCCACCGGGGGACCGATGGCTACACCTTC. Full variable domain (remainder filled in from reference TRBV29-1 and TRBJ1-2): SAVISQKPSRDICQRGTSLTIQCQVDSQVTMMFWYRQQPGQSLTLIATANQGSEATYESGFVIDKFPISRPNLTFSTLTVSNMSPEDSSIYLCSVHRGTDGYTFGSGTRLTVV.